This T cell receptor delta chain was captured in a study of Vγ9Vδ2 T cells in congenital toxoplasmosis (dated by TCRdb to the early 2020s). Broadly, across the study: To diagnose congenital toxoplasmosis, IgG, IgM and IgA serology, Western blot and an in-house interferon-gamma release assay were used. In this study, researchers looked at the gamma and delta chain CDR3 repertoires of sorted blood gammadelta T cells, comparing infants congenitally infected with T. gondii against uninfected infants. Repertoire sequencing was done on samples from infants at 2 months after birth and at 1 year of age. TCR sequencing covered roughly five infected and approximately 11 uninfected infants at 2 months, plus 3 infected and 4 uninfected infants at 1 year.

The same treatment, using spiramycin and/or pyrimethamine plus sulfadiazine plus folinic acid, was given to mothers of both infected and uninfected infants. All infants, infected and uninfected, were born by term delivery after more than 37 weeks of gestation. Approximately 0.99 mL of blood was used to isolate PBMCs by Lymphoprep gradient centrifugation, after which the PBMCs were cryopreserved in liquid nitrogen and shipped to Belgium. Thawed PBMCs were labeled with Zombie NIR viability dye and stained with CD3, TCR gammadelta, Vgamma9 and Vdelta2 antibodies. A FACSAria III was used to sort CD3+ TCRgammadelta+ T cells, reaching a mean purity of roughly 98%. For each sample, RNA was extracted from around 10,000 sorted gammadelta T cells with the RNeasy Micro Kit. Infants were born to mothers enrolled with primary T. gondii infection during pregnancy. The infants' peripheral blood was drawn at an outpatient microbiology and virology center located in Pavia, Italy.

About this clone: The clone's antigen remains unknown. It may be a read error: a sequence one base away is much more abundant. Other DNA sequences in the sample encode the same CDR3.

Overall study outcomes, separate from this receptor: Repertoire differences between infected and uninfected infants were less clearly seen at 1 year of age than at 2 months. Both infected and uninfected infants showed high prevalence of a public TRGV9 clonotype. Germline-encoded fetal-type TRDV2 CDR3 sequences seemed more prevalent in infected than uninfected 2-month-old infants, suggesting an in utero expansion footprint. Compared with uninfected infants, infected infants at 2 months appeared to have fewer N additions in their TRGV9 and TRDV2 CDR3s, and this was especially true for TRDV2-TRDJ1 sequences. Two months was the earliest age with enough suitable sample material for TCR repertoire analysis, so newborn repertoires were not sequenced.

cDNA was generated in one tube by template-switch reverse transcription with TRGC- and TRDC-specific primers, using SuperScript II. The TRGC primer was designed so that it binds both the TRGC1 and the TRGC2 constant genes. The KAPA Real-Time Library Amplification Kit was used to amplify TRG and TRD, and AMPure XP beads were used for purification between steps. Index PCR with the Nextera XT Index Kit was used to attach Illumina sequencing adapters. An Illumina MiSeq running the V2 300 kit was used to sequence the TRG and TRD amplicons, producing 150 bp paired-end reads. Per the original workflow: Before any further analysis, FastQC version 0.11.8 was used to assess read quality. Reads were aligned to GenBank TRG or TRD reference genes, and CDR3 sequences were built with MiXCR version 3.0.3. Default MiXCR settings were used with one exception: TRDD gene segments were assembled from 3 consecutive nucleotides instead of 5. N additions, CDR3 length, J segment length and clonotype sharing between samples were calculated with VDJtools version 1.2.1. CDR3 sequences that were out of frame or contained stop codons were removed from the analysis. To look for overlap, the infant repertoires were checked against previously published Vgamma9Vdelta2 repertoires from fetal, cord blood and adult blood. Via CATT, TCRdb reprocessed the public reads, and rows with identical DNA were then joined. TCRdb, not the original authors, processed these V and J calls. This sample holds roughly 980 delta-chain clones; 15% to 20% were observed only once. The ten largest clones add up to 15% to 19% of the sample.

For CDR1 and CDR2, the germline V gene (reference sequence) lists TVYSNPD and GDNSRS. CDR3 length: 20 amino acids, cysteine to phenylalanine. CDR3 DNA only is kept here, 60 bases in frame from base 1. V loses 0 bases of germline sequence and J loses 5 bases, and the interval between the two ends is 34 bases. The V gene is TRDV3 and the J gene is TRDJ1; the D gene is possibly TRDD2, with 6 bases matching. The sample taken for sequencing was gamma-delta T cells from blood. The receptor comes from a child younger than 10 born to a mother with Toxoplasma gondii infection during pregnancy, either congenitally infected or uninfected (not recorded which). DNA sequence: TGTGCCTTTAGCTCCACTTACCTTCCCGACTGGCAAAGGGGAACAGATAAACTCATCTTT. The translation is CAFSSTYLPDWQRGTDKLIF.